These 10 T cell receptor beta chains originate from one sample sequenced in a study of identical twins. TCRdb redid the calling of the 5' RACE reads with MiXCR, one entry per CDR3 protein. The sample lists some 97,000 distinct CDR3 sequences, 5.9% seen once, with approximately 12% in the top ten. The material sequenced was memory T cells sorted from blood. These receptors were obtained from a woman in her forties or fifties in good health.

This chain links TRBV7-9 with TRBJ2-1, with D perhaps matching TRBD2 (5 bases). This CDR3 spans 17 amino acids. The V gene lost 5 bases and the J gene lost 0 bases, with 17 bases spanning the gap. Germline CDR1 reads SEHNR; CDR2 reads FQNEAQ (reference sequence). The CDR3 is CASSPQRYKSSYNEQFF. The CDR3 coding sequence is TGTGCCAGCAGCCCGCAGCGGTACAAGAGCTCCTACAATGAGCAGTTCTTC.

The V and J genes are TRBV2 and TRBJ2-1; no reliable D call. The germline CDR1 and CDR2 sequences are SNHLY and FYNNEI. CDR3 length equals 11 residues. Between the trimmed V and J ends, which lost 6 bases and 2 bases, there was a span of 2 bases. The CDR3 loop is CASRAYNEQFF. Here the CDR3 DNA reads TGTGCCAGCAGGGCCTACAATGAGCAGTTCTTC.

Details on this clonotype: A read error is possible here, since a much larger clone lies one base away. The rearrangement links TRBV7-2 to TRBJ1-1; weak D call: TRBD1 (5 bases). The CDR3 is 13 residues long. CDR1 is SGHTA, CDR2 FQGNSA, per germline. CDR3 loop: CASSFPGFTGAFF. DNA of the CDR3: TGTGCCAGCAGCTTTCCAGGGTTCACTGGAGCTTTCTTT.

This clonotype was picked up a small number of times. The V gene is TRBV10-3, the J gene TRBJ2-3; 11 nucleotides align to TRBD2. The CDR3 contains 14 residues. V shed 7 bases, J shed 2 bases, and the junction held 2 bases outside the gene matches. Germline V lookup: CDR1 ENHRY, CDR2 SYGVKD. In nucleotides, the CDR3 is TGTGCCATCAAGACTAGCGGGAACACAGATACGCAGTATTTT. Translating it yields CAIKTSGNTDTQYF.

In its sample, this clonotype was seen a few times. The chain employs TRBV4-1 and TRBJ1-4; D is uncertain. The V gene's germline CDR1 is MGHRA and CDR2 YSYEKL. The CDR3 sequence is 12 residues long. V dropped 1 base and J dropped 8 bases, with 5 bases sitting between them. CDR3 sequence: CASSQVYEKLFF. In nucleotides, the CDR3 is TGCGCCAGCAGCCAAGTTTACGAAAAACTGTTTTTT.

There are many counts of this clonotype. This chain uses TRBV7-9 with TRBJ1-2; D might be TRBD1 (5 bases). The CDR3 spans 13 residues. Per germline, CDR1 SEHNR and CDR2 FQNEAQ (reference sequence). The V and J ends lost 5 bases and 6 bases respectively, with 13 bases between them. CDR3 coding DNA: TGTGCCAGCAGCCTGGGGGGGATCGATGGCTACACCTTC. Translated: CASSLGGIDGYTF. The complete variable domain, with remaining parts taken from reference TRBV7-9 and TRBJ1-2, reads DTGVSQNPRHKITKRGQNVTFRCDPISEHNRLYWYRQTLGQGPEFLTYFQNEAQLEKSRLLSDRFSAERPKGSFSTLEIQRTEQGDSAMYLCASSLGGIDGYTFGSGTRLTVV.

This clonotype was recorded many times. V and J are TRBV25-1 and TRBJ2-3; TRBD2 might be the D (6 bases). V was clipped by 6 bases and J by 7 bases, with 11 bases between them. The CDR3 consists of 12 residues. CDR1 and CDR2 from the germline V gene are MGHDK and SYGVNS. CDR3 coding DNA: TGTGCCAGCAGGGGGGACTGGTATACGCAGTATTTT. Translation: CASRGDWYTQYF.

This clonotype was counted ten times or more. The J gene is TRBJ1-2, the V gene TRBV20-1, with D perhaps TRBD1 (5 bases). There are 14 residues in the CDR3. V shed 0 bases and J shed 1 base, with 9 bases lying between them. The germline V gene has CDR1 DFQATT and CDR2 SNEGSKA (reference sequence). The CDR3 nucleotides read TGCAGTGCTAGAGAGGAAGGGGTTAACTATGGCTACACCTTC. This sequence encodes CSAREEGVNYGYTF.

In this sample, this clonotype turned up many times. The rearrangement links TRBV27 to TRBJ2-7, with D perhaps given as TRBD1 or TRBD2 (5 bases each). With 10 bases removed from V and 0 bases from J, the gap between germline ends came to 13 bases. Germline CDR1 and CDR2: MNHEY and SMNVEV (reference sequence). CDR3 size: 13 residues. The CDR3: CATGKGPSYEQYV. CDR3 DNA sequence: TGTGCCACCGGGAAGGGGCCCTCCTACGAGCAGTACGTC.

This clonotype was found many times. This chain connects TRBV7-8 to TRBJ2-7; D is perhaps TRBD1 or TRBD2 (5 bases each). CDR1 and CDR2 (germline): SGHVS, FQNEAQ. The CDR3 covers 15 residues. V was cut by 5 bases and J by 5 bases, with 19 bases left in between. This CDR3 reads CASSPRGRAPHEQYV. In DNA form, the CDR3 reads TGTGCCAGCAGCCCCCGGGGCAGGGCCCCCCACGAGCAGTACGTC.